These 10 T cell receptor beta chains came from one sample sequenced in a study of molecular identifiers for immune sequencing clone quantification. TCRdb re-analysed the PCR reads in MiXCR, keeping a single row per CDR3 protein. This sample has some 40,000 distinct CDR3 sequences; approximately 17% occur once, and the top ten carry about 6.6%. The specimen sequenced was naive CD8+ T cells from blood, with Jurkat cell RNA spiked in. Subset: FACS-sorted CD8+CD4-CCR7+CD45RA+ naive T cells. The source of these receptors is a human donor in good health. Some libraries in this study had Jurkat cell RNA spiked in.

The chain joins TRBV5-1 to TRBJ2-7; 9 bases are shared with TRBD2. The CDR3 totals 14 residues. The germline V gene has CDR1 SGHRS and CDR2 YFSETQ. Losses at the gene ends were 2 bases for V and 5 bases for J; bases not matched to a gene: 5. CDR3 nucleotides: TGCGCCAGCAGCTTACCGGGACTAGCACACGAGCAGTACTTC. The encoded protein is CASSLPGLAHEQYF.

Only one count was recorded for this clonotype. A much bigger clone sits one base away, suggesting this may be a read error. The CDR3 coding sequence is TGTGCCAGCAGCCTCCTTTGGGGGAGCACTGAAACTTTCTTT. Amino acid sequence: CASSLLWGSTETFF. The rearrangement joins TRBV14 to TRBJ1-1, with a weak D call TRBD1 (5 bases). The CDR3 is 14 amino acids. CDR1 is SGHDN, CDR2 FVKESK, per germline.

Comment on this clonotype: One base away lies a much larger clone, so this may be a sequencing read error. The CDR3, as DNA: TGTGCCAGTAGTGTTAAGGTTGTACATGAGCGGTTCTTC. Its protein is CASSVKVVHERFF. The chain couples TRBV19 to TRBJ2-1; D not resolved. The CDR3 covers 13 residues. Germline values: CDR1 LNHDA, CDR2 SQIVND (reference sequence).

This clonotype was counted only a few times. The CDR3 nucleotides read TGTGCCAGCAGCTTAGCCTCGGGACTAGCGGGAGCGGGCAATGAGCAGTTCTTC. The encoded protein is CASSLASGLAGAGNEQFF. The genes are TRBV7-6 and TRBJ2-1; TRBD2 matches at 14 bases. CDR3 length: 18 residues. J gave up 6 bases and V 0 bases, and 7 bases lay outside the gene matches. Germline-derived CDR1 and CDR2 are SGHVS and FNYEAQ.

Many counts were recorded for this clonotype. The chain uses TRBV7-2 and TRBJ2-2, with 13 bases aligning to TRBD2. J lost 7 bases, V lost 5 bases, and 4 bases had no gene match. This CDR3 spans 15 amino acids. Per germline, CDR1 SGHTA and CDR2 FQGNSA. The DNA for the CDR3 is TGTGCCAGCAGCCCCGGGACTAGCGGGATCGGGGAGCTGTTTTTT. It encodes CASSPGTSGIGELFF.

Within the sample, this clonotype is medium-sized. The chain recombines TRBV7-8 with TRBJ2-7, with D hard to call. V dropped 5 bases and J dropped 5 bases, with 16 bases sitting between them. The CDR3 consists of 14 residues. Germline CDR1 and CDR2: SGHVS and FQNEAQ. Written as DNA, the CDR3 is TGTGCCAGCAGCCCTACTGGCCGAACCGACGAGCAGTACTTC. Protein product: CASSPTGRTDEQYF.

Ten or more counts support this clonotype. At one boundary the junction diverges from the germline segment, which might be a read error. V and J are TRBV13 and TRBJ1-2; D is unresolved. Germline-derived CDR1 and CDR2 are PRHDT and FYEKMQ (reference sequence). The CDR3 is made up of 13 amino acids. The CDR3 region is CASSLGRNYGYTF. CDR3 in DNA: TGTGCCAGCAGCCTAGGACGGAACTATGGCTACACCTTC.

This clonotype was seen repeatedly, ten times or more. The chain combines TRBV9 with TRBJ2-3, with D possibly TRBD2 on 7 matching bases. The CDR3 is 15 residues long. V was trimmed by 0 bases and J by 2 bases, leaving 10 bases between them. The germline CDR1 and CDR2 sequences are SGDLS and YYNGEE. The CDR3 DNA is TGTGCCAGCAGCGTAGTGGCGGGGGCCACAGATACGCAGTATTTT. Translating gives CASSVVAGATDTQYF. Together with reference TRBV9 and TRBJ2-3, the CDR3 gives the full variable domain: DSGVTQTPKHLITATGQRVTLRCSPRSGDLSVYWYQQSLDQGLQFLIQYYNGEERAKGNILERFSAQQFPDLHSELNLSSLELGDSALYFCASSVVAGATDTQYFGPGTRLTVL.

This clonotype was recorded many times. The chain is built from TRBV19 and TRBJ2-1, with D tentatively TRBD2 (5 bases). The CDR3 loop spans 14 amino acids. V shed 1 base and J shed 5 bases, with 9 bases lying between them. CDR1 LNHDA and CDR2 SQIVND come from the germline V gene (reference sequence). The CDR3 region is CASSIGPADNEQFF. The CDR3, as DNA: TGTGCCAGTAGTATAGGGCCAGCGGACAATGAGCAGTTCTTC.

This clonotype appeared a few times. The V and J genes are TRBV7-9 and TRBJ2-1; D not resolved. The V end was cut by 1 base, the J end by 7 bases, with 8 bases between. Germline-derived CDR1 and CDR2 are SEHNR and FQNEAQ (reference sequence). The CDR3 totals 13 residues. CDR3 bases: TGTGCCAGCAGCTTAGGACCGACTAATGAGCAGTTCTTC. This sequence encodes CASSLGPTNEQFF.